This entry lists 30 T cell receptor beta chains sequenced from one sample in a study of T cell clonotyping in hematopoietic cell transplantation. Some clones are missing from TCRdb's copy, which holds only in-frame ones; the method was immunoSEQ multiplex PCR. The data hold about 10,000 clones, with roughly 84% observed a single time. The time point: recipient sample about 28 days before transplant, after cytoreduction. This specimen consisted of peripheral blood mononuclear cells, obtained before stem cell transplant. These receptors came from a woman aged 60-75 years with acute myeloid leukemia. Some clones in this sample may be carry-over from other donors' samples.

V gene TRBV6-5 combines with J gene TRBJ2-7, with TRBD2 matching 9 bases. The CDR3 is 13 residues long. Germline assignment: CDR1 MNHEY and CDR2 SVGAGI. The V and J ends lost 7 bases and 5 bases, in that order; junction bases with no gene match: 6. CDR3 DNA sequence: TGTGCCAGCAAGCCTAGCGGGATCAACGAGCAGTACTTC. Amino acids: CASKPSGINEQYF.

The CDR3 DNA reads as TGCGCCAGCAGCCCCGGGACTAGCGGAGACAATGAGCAGTTCTTC. Translating it yields CASSPGTSGDNEQFF. V usage is TRBV4-1 and J usage is TRBJ2-1, with 11 bases that match TRBD2. The CDR3 extends over 15 amino acids. The V and J ends lost 4 bases and 5 bases, in that order; junction bases with no gene match: 4. Germline CDR1 reads MGHRA; CDR2 reads YSYEKL.

V usage is TRBV11-3 and J usage is TRBJ2-1; no clear D gene. The V gene's germline CDR1 is SGHNT and CDR2 YENEEA. V was clipped by 2 bases and J by 8 bases, with 10 bases between them. This CDR3 contains 13 residues. The CDR3 is CASSLSVGDEQFF. The CDR3 DNA is TGTGCCAGCAGCTTAAGTGTTGGCGATGAGCAGTTCTTC.

This clone was detected once. V is TRBV10-3 and J is TRBJ1-5; D is unclear. Germline CDR1 and CDR2: ENHRY and SYGVKD. CDR3 length equals 14 residues. V was cut by 4 bases and J by 4 bases, with 11 bases left in between. The CDR3 spells CAISGGRANQPQHF. The CDR3 DNA is TGTGCCATCAGTGGCGGACGGGCAAATCAGCCCCAGCATTTT.

The chain employs TRBV19 and TRBJ2-6; the D gene is possibly TRBD1 (6 bases). Germline lookup yields CDR1 LNHDA and CDR2 SQIVND (reference sequence). This CDR3 region has 21 residues. V lost 6 bases, J lost 4 bases, and 31 bases lay in between. The DNA for the CDR3 is TGTGCCAGTAGCCCTCCGAGCTTTCCGGGACACGCTACCTCAGGGGCCAACGTCCTGACTTTC. Protein product: CASSPPSFPGHATSGANVLTF.

The V and J genes are TRBV11-3 and TRBJ2-1, with 16 nucleotides matching TRBD2. Trimming cost V 3 bases and J 0 bases; bases outside gene matches: 8. The CDR3 runs to 20 residues. From germline, CDR1 is SGHNT and CDR2 YENEEA. CDR3 DNA: TGTGCCAGCAGCTTCCTTCTGGGACTAGCGGGAGGGAGCTCCTACAATGAGCAGTTCTTC. Translated, it gives CASSFLLGLAGGSSYNEQFF. Supplemented by reference TRBV11-3 and TRBJ2-1, the full variable domain reads EAGVVQSPRYKIIEKKQPVAFWCNPISGHNTLYWYLQNLGQGPELLIRYENEEAVDDSQLPKDRFSAERLKGVDSTLKIQPAELGDSAVYLCASSFLLGLAGGSSYNEQFFGPGTRLTVL.

This chain uses TRBV7-8 with TRBJ2-7; 12 bases are shared with TRBD2. The CDR3 has 15 amino acids. Trimming removed 5 bases from V and 7 bases from J; junction bases left unmatched: 9. Germline lookup yields CDR1 SGHVS and CDR2 FQNEAQ. As DNA, the CDR3 is TGTGCCAGCAGCCAAACCACGGGACTAGCGGGTGAGCAGTACTTC. Its protein product is CASSQTTGLAGEQYF.

This clone was counted a few times. One end of the junction varies from germline; a read error may be responsible. The rearrangement uses TRBV7-8 and TRBJ2-2; D is perhaps TRBD2 (5 bases). The CDR3 runs to 11 residues. Per germline, CDR1 SGHVS and CDR2 FQNEAQ. CDR3 nucleotide sequence: TGTGCCAGCAGCTTAGAGAGGGAGTTGTTTTTT. Protein: CASSLERELFF.

The rearrangement uses TRBV30 and TRBJ1-4; D remains ambiguous. V was trimmed by 4 bases and J by 5 bases, leaving 11 bases between them. Germline values: CDR1 GTSNPN, CDR2 SVGIG (reference sequence). The CDR3 has 13 amino acids. DNA of the CDR3: TGTGCCTGGACCGGCACAGCAAATGAAAAACTGTTTTTT. This translates into CAWTGTANEKLFF.

The rearrangement uses TRBV28 and TRBJ2-7; possibly TRBD2 for D (6 bases). V dropped 4 bases and J dropped 9 bases, with 16 bases sitting between them. CDR1 and CDR2 (germline): MDHEN, SYDVKM. The CDR3 totals 13 residues. The CDR3 DNA is TGTGCCAGCAGTTCAAGGCCCAGCGGGTGGCAGTACTTC. Translated, it gives CASSSRPSGWQYF.

A note on this clone: The junction does not match germline at one end; this may be a read error. The chain employs TRBV10-3 and TRBJ2-1, with D possibly matching TRBD1 (5 bases). The CDR3 extends over 15 amino acids. The V gene's germline CDR1 is ENHRY and CDR2 SYGVKD. CDR3 DNA sequence: TGTGCCATCAGTGTGGTAAGACAGTCCTTCAATGAGCAGTTCTTC. This codes for CAISVVRQSFNEQFF.

The chain recombines TRBV2 with TRBJ2-7; TRBD1 matches 9 bases. This CDR3 contains 14 residues. V lost 8 bases, J lost 10 bases, and 15 bases stayed unmatched. Germline V gives CDR1 SNHLY, CDR2 FYNNEI. CDR3 in DNA: TGTGCCAGCGGAATACAGGGGGCAGGCAAGAACCAGTACGTC. Translating gives CASGIQGAGKNQYV.

The chain is built from TRBV30 and TRBJ2-1; no firm D call. V lost 3 bases and J 2 bases, leaving 2 bases between the germline ends. The CDR3 spans 11 residues. From germline, CDR1 is GTSNPN and CDR2 SVGIG (reference sequence). The CDR3 spells CAWRPYNEQFF. The CDR3 DNA sequence: TGTGCCTGGAGACCCTACAATGAGCAGTTCTTC.

This sequence joins TRBV7-8 and TRBJ1-5, with TRBD1 matching over 7 bases. The germline V gene encodes CDR1 SGHVS and CDR2 FQNEAQ. The ends lost 6 bases at V and 1 base at J; junction bases unmatched: 9. The CDR3 contains 16 residues. CDR3 sequence (DNA): TGTGCCAGCAGTCTACGGCGGGACAGCAGCAATCAGCCCCAGCATTTT. It yields the protein CASSLRRDSSNQPQHF.

Only one count was recorded for this clone. This chain links TRBV28 with TRBJ1-3, with D possibly matching TRBD1 (6 bases). The germline V gene has CDR1 MDHEN and CDR2 SYDVKM. The CDR3 runs to 17 residues. V lost 2 bases, J lost 0 bases, and 14 bases lay in between. In DNA form, the CDR3 reads TGTGCCAGCAGTTTAAGGTCAGGGGATTACTCTGGAAACACCATATATTTT. It codes for CASSLRSGDYSGNTIYF.

V is TRBV5-8 and J is TRBJ2-7, with D tentatively TRBD1 (5 bases). V gave up 2 bases and J gave up 7 bases, with 7 bases separating them. The CDR3 spans 11 residues. Germline V gene lookup returns CDR1 SGHTS and CDR2 YDEGEE. The CDR3 region is CASSFQGEQYF. In DNA form, the CDR3 reads TGTGCCAGCAGCTTTCAGGGTGAGCAGTACTTC.

Here the CDR3 reads CASTPQRSTEAFF. CDR3 sequence (DNA): TGTGCCAGCACCCCACAGCGTAGCACTGAAGCTTTCTTT. The rearrangement links TRBV2 to TRBJ1-1, with no clear D. V gave up 7 bases and J gave up 4 bases, with 13 bases separating them. Germline assignment: CDR1 SNHLY and CDR2 FYNNEI. The CDR3 is 13 residues long.

The chain links TRBV23-1 to TRBJ2-2, with 9 positions matching TRBD1. TRBV23-1 carries the ORF label, with uncertain function. The CDR3 consists of 13 residues. J was trimmed by 2 bases and V by 11 bases; bases with no gene match: 3. CDR3 DNA sequence: TGCGCCGTACAGGGGGCAAACACCGGGGAGCTGTTTTTT. Protein product: CAVQGANTGELFF.

The V gene is TRBV21-1, the J gene TRBJ1-5. TRBV21-1 is marked as a pseudogene. This CDR3 comprises 15 residues. CDR3 DNA: TGTGCCAGCAACAAGAAAGCGCTAAGAAATCAGCCCCAGCATTTT. Translation: CASNKKALRNQPQHF.

Regarding this clone: The CDR3 does not close with the conserved phenylalanine or tryptophan, likely indicating a read error. Because the CDR3's place on the DNA is in doubt, the DNA is left out and the CDR3 is given as listed by TCRdb. The CDR3 is CASSQGGGLAGPAII. The rearrangement joins TRBV14 to TRBJ2-3; the table's D call TRBD2 went unverified against the DNA. The CDR3 contains 15 residues when both ends are counted. The germline V gene has CDR1 SGHDN and CDR2 FVKESK.

The gene calls are TRBV19 and TRBJ2-1, with 8 bases identical to TRBD2. V gave up 6 bases and J gave up 12 bases; unmatched junction bases: 13. The germline gives CDR1 LNHDA, CDR2 SQIVND (reference sequence). This CDR3 is 14 amino acids long. Here the CDR3 DNA reads TGTGCCAGTAGCCCGGGAGCGGGAGTCCCAGGGCAGTTCTTC. Its protein is CASSPGAGVPGQFF.

This chain links TRBV6-6 with TRBJ2-2, with D maybe TRBD2 (6 bases). In germline, CDR1 is MNHNY, CDR2 SVGAGI (reference sequence). V was pared by 5 bases and J by 3 bases, with 13 bases between. This CDR3 contains 15 residues. CDR3 region: CASSIRRADTGELFF. CDR3 bases: TGTGCCAGCAGTATTAGGAGGGCCGACACCGGGGAGCTGTTTTTT.

The chain couples TRBV10-2 to TRBJ1-3; D ambiguous. CDR1 and CDR2 (germline): WSHSY, SAAADI. The CDR3 has 15 residues. V gave up 2 bases and J gave up 0 bases, with 8 bases separating them. CDR3 amino acids: CASSEMSNSGNTIYF. The CDR3, as DNA: TGCGCCAGCAGTGAGATGAGTAACTCTGGAAACACCATATATTTT.

V and J are TRBV4-2 and TRBJ2-1; D not certain. The CDR3 consists of 16 residues. Germline V gene lookup returns CDR1 LGHNA and CDR2 YNFKEQ. V gave up 2 bases and J gave up 8 bases, with 19 bases separating them. The CDR3, as DNA: TGTGCCAGCAGCCAATCCGCGCTTGGGCAAGGCGATGAGCAGTTCTTC. The encoded protein is CASSQSALGQGDEQFF.

The rearrangement joins TRBV28 to TRBJ2-1, with 9 positions matching TRBD2. V lost 2 bases, J lost 9 bases, and 5 bases stayed unmatched. CDR3 size: 14 residues. Germline CDR1 MDHEN, CDR2 SYDVKM. The CDR3 loop reads CASSLGGRAAEQFF. The DNA for the CDR3 is TGTGCCAGCAGTTTAGGCGGGAGGGCCGCTGAGCAGTTCTTC.

This clone was recorded once. V gene TRBV28 combines with J gene TRBJ1-3; D might be TRBD1 (6 bases). Germline V CDR1 and CDR2: MDHEN, SYDVKM. The CDR3 sequence is 14 residues long. V lost 7 bases and J 4 bases, leaving 14 bases between the germline ends. The CDR3 DNA reads as TGTGCCAGCATCTTAGGGGGGTCCGGAAACACCATATATTTT. Protein sequence: CASILGGSGNTIYF. The entire variable domain, with the rest obtained from reference TRBV28 and TRBJ1-3, is as follows: DVKVTQSSRYLVKRTGEKVFLECVQDMDHENMFWYRQDPGLGLRLIYFSYDVKMKEKGDIPEGYSVSREKKERFSLILESASTNQTSMYLCASILGGSGNTIYFGEGSWLTVV.

The V gene is TRBV4-3, the J gene TRBJ2-1, with 7 bases that match TRBD2. The CDR3 runs to 17 residues. V dropped 0 bases and J dropped 4; count of bases not matched to a gene: 9. Germline V gene sequence: CDR1 LGHNA, CDR2 YSLEER. CDR3 loop: CASSQEESAGVYNEQFF. CDR3 sequence (DNA): TGCGCCAGCAGCCAAGAAGAGTCGGCGGGAGTATACAATGAGCAGTTCTTC.

The CDR3 spells CASSLRGGNEKLFF. The CDR3, as DNA: TGTGCCAGCAGCTTAAGGGGTGGTAACGAAAAACTGTTTTTT. The chain employs TRBV13 and TRBJ1-4; TRBD1 might be the D (5 bases). The CDR3 is 14 residues long. V lost 2 bases, J lost 8 bases, and 12 bases lay in between. Germline V lookup: CDR1 PRHDT, CDR2 FYEKMQ (reference sequence). Together with reference TRBV13 and TRBJ1-4, the CDR3 gives the full variable domain: AAGVIQSPRHLIKEKRETATLKCYPIPRHDTVYWYQQGPGQDPQFLISFYEKMQSDKGSIPDRFSAQQFSDYHSELNMSSLELGDSALYFCASSLRGGNEKLFFGSGTQLSVL.

The V call is TRBV2, the J call TRBJ2-3; TRBD1 is a possible D gene (6 bases). The V end was cut by 1 base, the J end by 5 bases, with 10 bases between. The CDR3 length is 14 residues. Germline V lookup: CDR1 SNHLY, CDR2 FYNNEI. The CDR3 sequence: CASSEVGAGDTQYF. CDR3 nucleotide sequence: TGTGCCAGCAGTGAAGTGGGGGCTGGAGATACGCAGTATTTT. Filled out from reference TRBV2 and TRBJ2-3, the complete variable domain reads EPEVTQTPSHQVTQMGQEVILRCVPISNHLYFYWYRQILGQKVEFLVSFYNNEISEKSEIFDDQFSVERPDGSNFTLKIRSTKLEDSAMYFCASSEVGAGDTQYFGPGTRLTVL.

V gene TRBV6-6 combines with J gene TRBJ1-2; tentative D call: TRBD1 (5 bases). Trimming removed 4 bases at V and 4 bases at J, with 13 bases between. The germline CDR1 and CDR2 sequences are MNHNY and SVGAGI (reference sequence). CDR3 length equals 14 residues. The CDR3, as DNA: TGTGCCAGCAGTTCCGACCTGGGGGGCTATGGCTACACCTTC. Encoded protein: CASSSDLGGYGYTF.